Each of the 21 T cell receptor beta chains below was sequenced from the same sample in a study of OX40 agonist ivuxolimab in advanced cancers. Here immunoSEQ multiplex PCR was the method, and the copy in TCRdb shows in-frame clones only, minus some. The sample records tens of thousands of clones, roughly 90% being singletons. The material was CD4+ or CD8+ T cells sorted from blood, obtained in a trial of the OX40 agonist ivuxolimab. These TCRs come from an adult with an advanced solid tumor such as melanoma, head and neck, liver or kidney cancer.

CDR3 in DNA: TGTGCCAGCAGTCAACAGGGATTTCCTGAAAAACTGTTTTTT. Protein sequence: CASSQQGFPEKLFF. This chain links TRBV28 with TRBJ1-4; D perhaps matches TRBD1 (6 bases). Trimming removed 5 bases at V and 7 bases at J, with 14 bases between. This CDR3 has 14 amino acids. CDR1 and CDR2 (germline): MDHEN, SYDVKM.

The rearrangement joins TRBV5-6 to TRBJ1-5; D remains ambiguous. The germline V gene encodes CDR1 SGHDT and CDR2 YYEEEE. The CDR3 has 15 residues. V shed 1 base and J shed 0 bases, with 8 bases lying between them. CDR3: CASSLRGNSNQPQHF. The DNA of the CDR3 is TGTGCCAGCAGCTTGCGGGGAAATAGCAATCAGCCCCAGCATTTT. The full variable domain, with the rest looked up from reference TRBV5-6 and TRBJ1-5, is DAGVTQSPTHLIKTRGQQVTLRCSPKSGHDTVSWYQQALGQGPQFIFQYYEEEERQRGNFPDRFSGHQFPNYSSELNVNALLLGDSALYLCASSLRGNSNQPQHFGDGTRLSIL.

Written as DNA, the CDR3 is TGTGCCAGCTTTTCCGGGGGTAGCGGGGGTACCGGGGAGCTGTTTTTT. This codes for CASFSGGSGGTGELFF. The rearrangement uses TRBV28 and TRBJ2-2, with 9 positions matching TRBD2. V dropped 8 bases and J dropped 5; count of bases not matched to a gene: 12. Germline-derived CDR1 and CDR2 are MDHEN and SYDVKM. The CDR3 length is 16 residues.

V is TRBV7-9 and J is TRBJ2-5; no reliable D call. Germline V gene sequence: CDR1 SEHNR, CDR2 FQNEAQ (reference sequence). Trimming pared 8 bases from V and 4 bases from J, leaving 14 bases between. The CDR3 has 13 amino acids. The CDR3 DNA reads TGTGCCAGCTCCCTCGTTGGAGCAGAGACCCAGTACTTC. Its translation: CASSLVGAETQYF.

In this sample, this clone turned up once. J is TRBJ2-2 and V is TRBV7-9; D remains ambiguous. The V gene's germline CDR1 is SEHNR and CDR2 FQNEAQ (reference sequence). Between the trimmed V and J ends, which lost 3 bases and 4 bases, there was a span of 6 bases. This CDR3 is built from 13 residues. Here the CDR3 reads CASSFPGTGELFF. The CDR3 DNA sequence: TGTGCCAGCAGCTTTCCAGGCACCGGGGAGCTGTTTTTT.

The genes are TRBV11-2 and TRBJ2-7; 10 positions agree with TRBD1. The CDR3 runs 13 residues. Losses at the gene ends were 6 bases for V and 3 bases for J; bases not matched to a gene: 2. Per the germline V gene, CDR1 is SGHAT and CDR2 is FQNNGV. The CDR3 nucleotides read TGTGCCAGCAGACGGACAGGGGGCTACGAGCAGTACTTC. It translates to CASRRTGGYEQYF.

In its sample, this clone was seen once. The chain is built from TRBV14 and TRBJ1-4; D possibly corresponds to TRBD1 (6 bases). The germline V gene has CDR1 SGHDN and CDR2 FVKESK. Trimming shortened V by 6 bases and J by 8 bases, and 16 bases separated the two germline ends. The CDR3 is made up of 14 amino acids. CDR3 bases: TGTGCCAGCAGTCTATCAGGGGACTACGAAAAACTGTTTTTT. Protein sequence: CASSLSGDYEKLFF.

The CDR3 nucleotides read TGTGCCAGCAGCTTAAGGTTAGACGGTCCCTACGAGCAGTACTTC. Encoded protein: CASSLRLDGPYEQYF. The V gene is TRBV7-2, the J gene TRBJ2-7; no firm D call. This CDR3 spans 15 amino acids. Trimming pared 2 bases from V and 2 bases from J, leaving 13 bases between. The V gene's germline CDR1 is SGHTA and CDR2 FQGNSA.

The chain uses TRBV29-1 and TRBJ2-7; D unresolved. V dropped 6 bases and J dropped 0 bases, with 6 bases sitting between them. CDR1 SQVTM and CDR2 ANQGSEA come from the germline V gene. This CDR3 has 11 amino acids. The CDR3 protein is CSVTSSYEQYF. The DNA of the CDR3 is TGCAGCGTCACAAGCTCCTACGAGCAGTACTTC.

V is TRBV10-3 and J is TRBJ2-3; TRBD2 might be the D (6 bases). V lost 6 bases and J 6 bases, leaving 16 bases between the germline ends. Germline loops: CDR1 ENHRY, CDR2 SYGVKD. The CDR3 is 14 residues long. The CDR3 DNA sequence: TGTGCCATCAGCGAAAAGCTAGCGACCGATACGCAGTATTTT. Translation gives CAISEKLATDTQYF.

V and J are TRBV19 and TRBJ2-3; D gene ambiguous. With 0 bases removed from V and 5 bases from J, the gap between germline ends came to 12 bases. Germline V lookup: CDR1 LNHDA, CDR2 SQIVND (reference sequence). CDR3 length: 15 residues. The CDR3 spells CASSIEGKGIDTQYF. CDR3 sequence (DNA): TGTGCCAGTAGTATAGAGGGCAAAGGAATAGATACGCAGTATTTT.

This clone has just one count. This chain joins TRBV28 and TRBJ2-4, with 7 positions matching TRBD1. The CDR3 has 14 residues. With 6 bases clipped from V and 1 base from J, the junction kept 3 bases outside the gene matches. Germline CDR1 is MDHEN and CDR2 is SYDVKM. This CDR3 reads CASRTGPAKNIQYF. CDR3 DNA: TGTGCCAGCAGGACAGGGCCGGCCAAAAACATTCAGTACTTC.

The chain uses TRBV4-2 and TRBJ2-3; 10 nucleotides line up with TRBD1. The CDR3 is made up of 16 amino acids. V gave up 1 base and J gave up 4 bases; unmatched junction bases: 5. Germline V gene data show CDR1 as LGHNA and CDR2 as YNFKEQ. CDR3 residues: CASSQAETGGADTQYF. CDR3 in DNA: TGTGCCAGCAGCCAAGCCGAGACAGGGGGCGCAGATACGCAGTATTTT.

This sequence joins TRBV6-4 and TRBJ2-7; TRBD2 might be the D (6 bases). CDR1 is MRHNA and CDR2 is SNTAGT in the germline V gene. V gave up 2 bases and J gave up 4 bases, with 24 bases separating them. The CDR3 is 18 residues long. CDR3: CASSDISGRTKIRYEQYF. The CDR3 DNA follows: TGTGCCAGCAGTGACATTAGCGGTAGGACGAAGATACGATACGAGCAGTACTTC.

As concerns this clone: At the DNA level, this CDR3 is encoded by other sequences in the same sample as well. The V and J genes are TRBV19 and TRBJ1-3; D is unclear. Germline V CDR1 and CDR2: LNHDA, SQIVND (reference sequence). CDR3 length equals 12 residues. V lost 7 bases and J lost 0, with 4 bases in between. Here the CDR3 reads CASKSSGNTIYF. Written as DNA, the CDR3 is TGTGCCAGTAAGAGCTCTGGAAACACCATATATTTT.

This chain joins TRBV5-4 and TRBJ2-5; D gene uncertain. CDR1 is SGHNT, CDR2 YYREEE, per germline (reference sequence). This CDR3 is built from 16 residues. Trimming stripped 1 base from V and 5 bases from J, with 18 bases between. CDR3 residues: CASSLQSGPLRETQYF. In nucleotides, the CDR3 is TGTGCCAGCAGCTTGCAATCGGGCCCTCTGCGCGAGACCCAGTACTTC.

This chain connects TRBV28 to TRBJ2-5, with TRBD1 matching 7 bases. CDR1 is MDHEN and CDR2 is SYDVKM in the germline V gene. The CDR3 has 15 residues. V gave up 4 bases and J gave up 2 bases; unmatched junction bases: 7. CDR3 bases: TGTGCCAGCAGTTGGCCTGGGACAGCGCAAGAGACCCAGTACTTC. It encodes CASSWPGTAQETQYF. The variable domain in full, with the rest retrieved from reference TRBV28 and TRBJ2-5, is DVKVTQSSRYLVKRTGEKVFLECVQDMDHENMFWYRQDPGLGLRLIYFSYDVKMKEKGDIPEGYSVSREKKERFSLILESASTNQTSMYLCASSWPGTAQETQYFGPGTRLLVL.

This clone was seen only a few times. This chain connects TRBV6-6 to TRBJ1-1; D is unresolved. The length of the CDR3 is 16 residues. Trimming took 4 bases from V and 0 from J, leaving 15 bases between them. CDR1 and CDR2 from the germline V gene are MNHNY and SVGAGI (reference sequence). The CDR3 DNA is TGTGCCAGCAGTTCTTCAGAGTATGGCTTGAACACTGAAGCTTTCTTT. Residues: CASSSSEYGLNTEAFF.

The chain links TRBV15 to TRBJ1-4; D not certain. Trimming took off 0 bases at V and 8 bases at J, with 13 bases between the two ends. This CDR3 comprises 15 residues. CDR1 and CDR2 from the germline V gene are LNHNV and YYDKDF (reference sequence). The CDR3 DNA follows: TGTGCCACCAGCAGAGACCGGGATTCACACGAAAAACTGTTTTTT. Amino acid sequence: CATSRDRDSHEKLFF.

The chain links TRBV28 to TRBJ2-2; 9 bases fit TRBD1. Germline loops: CDR1 MDHEN, CDR2 SYDVKM. The CDR3 length is 16 residues. The ends lost 4 bases at V and 5 bases at J; junction bases unmatched: 8. CDR3 loop: CASSWGGQGLTGELFF. The DNA of the CDR3 is TGTGCCAGCAGTTGGGGGGGACAGGGATTAACCGGGGAGCTGTTTTTT.

The chain carries TRBV6-1 and TRBJ2-7; 9 bases agree with TRBD2. The ends lost 2 bases at V and 5 bases at J; junction bases unmatched: 7. The CDR3 runs 15 residues. The germline gives CDR1 MNHNS, CDR2 SASEGT. The CDR3 DNA sequence: TGTGCCAGCAGTGAAATGGCGGGAGGGCCTCACGAGCAGTACTTC. It encodes CASSEMAGGPHEQYF.